The 9 T cell receptor beta chains given below trace back to one sample, sequenced in a study of blood T cell repertoires in COVID-19. Assay: immunoSEQ multiplex PCR; the TCRdb copy retains only in-frame clones and omits some. The repertoire includes 280,000 or so clones, 85% to 90% of them detected once, and about 14% sits in the top ten. Material: peripheral blood. The source is a human donor in a cohort sampled during active COVID-19.

In DNA form, the CDR3 reads TGTGCCTGGAGTTCCTCTGTAAATGGCTACACCTTC. Protein sequence: CAWSSSVNGYTF. The rearrangement links TRBV30 to TRBJ1-2; no clear D. CDR1 GTSNPN and CDR2 SVGIG come from the germline V gene (reference sequence). The CDR3 sequence is 12 residues long. V lost 2 bases, J lost 6 bases, and 10 bases lay in between.

The chain joins TRBV6-5 to TRBJ2-3, with D tentatively TRBD2 (6 bases). This CDR3 comprises 14 residues. Trimming stripped 6 bases from V and 4 bases from J, with 14 bases between. Looked up from germline, CDR1 is MNHEY and CDR2 is SVGAGI. CDR3 in amino acids: CASSLPSGPDTQYF. CDR3 DNA: TGTGCCAGCAGCCTTCCGAGCGGGCCAGATACGCAGTATTTT.

In this sample, this clone turned up once. The CDR3, as DNA: TGTGCCATCAGTAACAGGGGCTACGAGCAGTACTTC. This sequence encodes CAISNRGYEQYF. V and J are TRBV10-3 and TRBJ2-7, with TRBD1 matching 7 bases. In germline, CDR1 is ENHRY, CDR2 SYGVKD. J was trimmed by 3 bases and V by 5 bases; bases with no gene match: 1. This CDR3 has 12 amino acids.

CDR3 bases: TGTGCCAGTAGTATAGAGATCAATAGAGTCCAAGAGACCCAGTACTTC. Translation gives CASSIEINRVQETQYF. This chain connects TRBV19 to TRBJ2-5; the D is unclear. There are 16 residues in the CDR3. Germline CDR1 LNHDA, CDR2 SQIVND (reference sequence). Trimming took off 0 bases at V and 1 base at J, with 12 bases between the two ends.

This chain joins TRBV5-1 and TRBJ2-1, with 8 bases that match TRBD1. V shed 0 bases, J shed 4 bases, and the junction held 6 bases outside the gene matches. This CDR3 has 16 residues. In germline, CDR1 is SGHRS, CDR2 YFSETQ. CDR3 residues: CASSLGGTGVYNEQFF. CDR3 DNA: TGCGCCAGCAGCTTGGGTGGGACAGGAGTTTACAATGAGCAGTTCTTC.

Concerning this clone itself: A single base separates this from a much larger clone, so it may be a read error. This sequence joins TRBV11-2 and TRBJ2-1; TRBD2 aligns across 9 bases. Germline trimming cut 3 bases from V and 0 bases from J; bases unmatched to any gene: 0. This CDR3 comprises 15 residues. CDR1 is SGHAT and CDR2 is FQNNGV in the germline V gene. In nucleotides, the CDR3 is TGTGCCAGCAGCTTTAGCGGGAGCTCCTACAATGAGCAGTTCTTC. This codes for CASSFSGSSYNEQFF.

This clone came up a few times. The gene calls are TRBV18 and TRBJ1-1; weak D call: TRBD1 (5 bases). CDR3 length: 13 residues. In germline, CDR1 is KGHSH, CDR2 LQKENI. V was shortened by 7 bases and J by 1 base, with 10 bases between the two germline ends. CDR3 nucleotides: TGTGCCAGCTTAGACAGACAGAACACTGAAGCTTTCTTT. Its protein is CASLDRQNTEAFF.

This chain uses TRBV5-1 with TRBJ2-5; a possible D gene is TRBD2 (6 bases). This CDR3 has 16 residues. V shed 4 bases and J shed 1 base, with 17 bases lying between them. Germline V gene data show CDR1 as SGHRS and CDR2 as YFSETQ. CDR3: CASSPHQLGSQETQYF. The CDR3 DNA follows: TGCGCCAGCAGCCCCCATCAACTCGGGAGCCAAGAGACCCAGTACTTC. Looking up the rest from reference TRBV5-1 and TRBJ2-5 gives the full variable domain: KAGVTQTPRYLIKTRGQQVTLSCSPISGHRSVSWYQQTPGQGLQFLFEYFSETQRNKGNFPGRFSGRQFSNSRSEMNVSTLELGDSALYLCASSPHQLGSQETQYFGPGTRLLVL.

The chain carries TRBV6-5 and TRBJ2-5; D possibly corresponds to TRBD1 (5 bases). The CDR3 runs 15 residues. The V and J ends lost 7 bases and 6 bases respectively, with 21 bases between them. Looked up from germline, CDR1 is MNHEY and CDR2 is SVGAGI. The CDR3 coding sequence is TGTGCCAGCACCCCACCAGGGTCAGGTGTCAAGACCCAGTACTTC. Its protein is CASTPPGSGVKTQYF.